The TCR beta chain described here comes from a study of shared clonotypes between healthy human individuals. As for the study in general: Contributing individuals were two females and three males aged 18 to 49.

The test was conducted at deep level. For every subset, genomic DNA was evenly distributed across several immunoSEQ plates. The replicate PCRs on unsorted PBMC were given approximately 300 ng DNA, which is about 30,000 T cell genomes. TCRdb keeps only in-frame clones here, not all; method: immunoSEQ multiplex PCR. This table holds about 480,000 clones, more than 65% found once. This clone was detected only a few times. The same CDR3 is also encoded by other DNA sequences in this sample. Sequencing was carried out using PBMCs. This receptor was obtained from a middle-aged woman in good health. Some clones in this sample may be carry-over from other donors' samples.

CDR3 DNA: TGTGCCAGCAGCGTAAGCTCTGGGGCCAACGTCCTGACTTTC. Translated, it gives CASSVSSGANVLTF. J is TRBJ2-6 and V is TRBV9; D gene ambiguous. Per the germline V gene, CDR1 is SGDLS and CDR2 is YYNGEE. The length of the CDR3 is 14 residues. V was trimmed by 1 base and J by 0 bases, leaving 2 bases between them.